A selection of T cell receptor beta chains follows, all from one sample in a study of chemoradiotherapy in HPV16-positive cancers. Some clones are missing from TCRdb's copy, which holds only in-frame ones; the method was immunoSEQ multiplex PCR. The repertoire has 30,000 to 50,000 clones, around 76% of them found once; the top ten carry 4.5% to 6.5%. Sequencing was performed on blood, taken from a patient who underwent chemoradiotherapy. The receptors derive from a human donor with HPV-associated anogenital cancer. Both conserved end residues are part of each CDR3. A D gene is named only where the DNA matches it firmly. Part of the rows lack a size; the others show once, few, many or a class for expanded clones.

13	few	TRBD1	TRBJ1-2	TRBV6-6	TGTGCCAGCCCGGGGACAGGGGGTACGGGCTACACCTTC	CASPGTGGTGYTF
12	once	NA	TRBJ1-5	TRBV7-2	TGTGCCAGCAGCCAAATGGCAGGTCCCCAGCATTTT	CASSQMAGPQHF
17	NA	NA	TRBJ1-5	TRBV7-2	TGTGCCAGCAGCTTAGTCCCAGTGGGGCTAGGAAATCAGCCCCAGCATTTT	CASSLVPVGLGNQPQHF
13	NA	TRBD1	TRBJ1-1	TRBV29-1	TGCAGCGTTGCGGACAGGGCAAGTCTTGAAGCTTTCTTT	CSVADRASLEAFF
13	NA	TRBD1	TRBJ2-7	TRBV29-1	TGCAGCGTGGGGAGACAGGGGATGGACGAGCAGTACTTC	CSVGRQGMDEQYF
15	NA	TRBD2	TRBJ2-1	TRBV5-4	TGTGCCAGCAGCCCGGGACTAGCTGACTACAATGAGCAGTTCTTC	CASSPGLADYNEQFF
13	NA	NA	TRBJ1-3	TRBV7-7	TGTGCCAGCAGCCCGGGCTCTGGAAACACCATATATTTT	CASSPGSGNTIYF
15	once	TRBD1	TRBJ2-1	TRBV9	TGTGCCAGCAGCGACACAGGGGGCCCATACAATGAGCAGTTCTTC	CASSDTGGPYNEQFF
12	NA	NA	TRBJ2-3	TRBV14	TGTGCCAGCAGCCACACGGCGGATACGCAGTATTTT	CASSHTADTQYF
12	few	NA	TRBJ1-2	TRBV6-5	TGTGCCAGTTCAAGGGGGACCCATGGCTACACCTTC	CASSRGTHGYTF
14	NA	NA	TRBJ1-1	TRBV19	TGTGCCAGTAGTCTCCTGGACGGGAACACTGAAGCTTTCTTT	CASSLLDGNTEAFF
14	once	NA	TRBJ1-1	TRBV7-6	TGTGCCAGCAGCTTAGAGGGATTGAACACTGAAGCTTTCTTT	CASSLEGLNTEAFF
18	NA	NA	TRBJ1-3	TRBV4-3	TGCGCCAGCAGCCAAGGATTCACGCAGGCCCTCTCTGGAAACACCATATATTTT	CASSQGFTQALSGNTIYF
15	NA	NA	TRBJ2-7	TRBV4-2	TGTGCCAGCAGCCAAGATGGTAGCTTACCGGTGGGGCAGTACTTC	CASSQDGSLPVGQYF
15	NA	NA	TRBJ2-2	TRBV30	TGTGCCTGGCAAATGGGGGGTGCGAACACCGGGGAGCTGTTTTTT	CAWQMGGANTGELFF
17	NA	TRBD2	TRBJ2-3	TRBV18	TGTGCCAGCTCCAGAACTAGCGGGGGCTCTAGCACAGATACGCAGTATTTT	CASSRTSGGSSTDTQYF
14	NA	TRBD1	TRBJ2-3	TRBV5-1	TGCGCCAGCAGCCGGGACAGGGACACAGATACGCAGTATTTT	CASSRDRDTDTQYF
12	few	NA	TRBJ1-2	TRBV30	TGTGCCTCTCAGCAGGGCACGAGTGGCTACACCTTC	CASQQGTSGYTF
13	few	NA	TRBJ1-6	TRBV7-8	TGTGCCAGCAGCCGACCCATTGATTCACCCCTCCACTTT	CASSRPIDSPLHF
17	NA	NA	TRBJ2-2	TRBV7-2	TGTGCCAGCAGCTCACCTGGGTATAGACAGTACACCGGGGAGCTGTTTTTT	CASSSPGYRQYTGELFF
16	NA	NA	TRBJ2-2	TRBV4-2	TGTGCCAGCAGCCAAGGCCTAGGTCGAGACACCGGGGAGCTGTTTTTT	CASSQGLGRDTGELFF
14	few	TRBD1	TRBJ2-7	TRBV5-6	TGTGCCAGCAGCTTGGTGACAGGGGTATACGAGCAGTACTTC	CASSLVTGVYEQYF
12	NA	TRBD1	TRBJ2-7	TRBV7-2	TGTGCCAGCAGAAACAGGGGCCACGAGCAGTACTTC	CASRNRGHEQYF
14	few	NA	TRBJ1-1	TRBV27	TGTGCCAGCAGTTTAGCGCCCCGGTATTCGGAAGCTTTCTTT	CASSLAPRYSEAFF
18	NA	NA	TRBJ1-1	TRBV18	TGTGCCAGCTCACCACGAGCGGTCCTGGGAATCATGAACACTGAAGCTTTCTTT	CASSPRAVLGIMNTEAFF
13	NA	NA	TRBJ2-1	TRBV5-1	TGCGCCAGCAACGCGGTCTCCTACAATGAGCAGTTCTTC	CASNAVSYNEQFF
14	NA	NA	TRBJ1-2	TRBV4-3	TGCGCCAGCAGCCAAGCGAGCAGTAACTATGGCTACACCTTC	CASSQASSNYGYTF
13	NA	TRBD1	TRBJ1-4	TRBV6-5	TGTGCCAGCACCGGGACAGGGAGGGAAAAACTGTTTTTT	CASTGTGREKLFF
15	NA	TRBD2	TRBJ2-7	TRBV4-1	TGCGCCAGCAGCCCAGGACGGGGGGGGGTCTACGAGCAGTACTTC	CASSPGRGGVYEQYF
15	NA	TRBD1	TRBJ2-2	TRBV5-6	TGTGCCAGCAGCTTACCGGGACAGGGGGCGCGGGAGCTGTTTTTT	CASSLPGQGARELFF
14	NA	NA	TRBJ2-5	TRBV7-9	TGTGCCAGCACATCCATGATGGGACAAGAGACCCAGTACTTC	CASTSMMGQETQYF
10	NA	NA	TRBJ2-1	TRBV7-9	TGTGCCAGCAGCTACAATGAGCAGTTCTTC	CASSYNEQFF